These 10 T cell receptor beta chains were sequenced from one sample in a study of T-cell memory formation after mild COVID-19. Using its own MiXCR run on the 5' RACE reads, TCRdb lists one record per CDR3 protein. The sample consists of approximately 580,000 distinct CDR3 sequences, around 21% of them appearing once. The source material was PBMCs or a T cell subset sorted from them (not recorded which). The receptor source for this set is an adult woman who had mild COVID-19 (a few samples of this study predate the infection). Cell type and time point are not known.

This clonotype was seen a few times. V usage is TRBV5-1 and J usage is TRBJ2-3; TRBD2 is a possible D gene (5 bases). This CDR3 contains 14 residues. CDR1 is SGHRS and CDR2 is YFSETQ in the germline V gene. Trimming removed 2 bases at V and 0 bases at J, with 7 bases between. CDR3: CASSFTGSTDTQYF. Here the CDR3 DNA reads TGCGCCAGCAGCTTTACGGGGAGCACAGATACGCAGTATTTT. The whole variable domain, filled in from reference TRBV5-1 and TRBJ2-3, reads KAGVTQTPRYLIKTRGQQVTLSCSPISGHRSVSWYQQTPGQGLQFLFEYFSETQRNKGNFPGRFSGRQFSNSRSEMNVSTLELGDSALYLCASSFTGSTDTQYFGPGTRLTVL.

The chain recombines TRBV5-5 with TRBJ2-1; D might be TRBD1 (9 bases). CDR3 length: 15 residues. V was clipped by 2 bases and J by 7 bases, with 16 bases between them. The germline V gene encodes CDR1 SGHKS and CDR2 YYEKEE (reference sequence). CDR3 bases: TGTGCCAGCAGCTTTAGCGGGACAGGGCGAAATGAGCAGTTCTTC. It codes for CASSFSGTGRNEQFF.

This clonotype came up a few times. This rearrangement joins TRBV6-5 to TRBJ1-4; the D is unclear. Trimming took 4 bases from V and 6 from J, leaving 21 bases between them. There are 17 residues in the CDR3. Germline CDR1 reads MNHEY; CDR2 reads SVGAGI. Here the CDR3 reads CASSLTNPSSPYEKLFF. The DNA of the CDR3 is TGTGCCAGCAGTTTAACAAATCCCTCCTCCCCGTATGAAAAACTGTTTTTT.

This sequence joins TRBV3-1 and TRBJ2-5; D unclear. This CDR3 comprises 16 residues. Trimming stripped 0 bases from V and 2 bases from J, with 13 bases between. Germline lookup yields CDR1 LGHDT and CDR2 YNNKEL (reference sequence). The DNA for the CDR3 is TGTGCCAGCAGCCAAGAGCCCTATGACCTTCAAGAGACCCAGTACTTC. This gives the protein CASSQEPYDLQETQYF.

A few counts support this clonotype. The chain couples TRBV5-1 to TRBJ1-1, with a possible D match to TRBD1 (6 bases). Trimming removed 0 bases from V and 1 base from J, with 13 bases in between. Germline V gene data show CDR1 as SGHRS and CDR2 as YFSETQ. The CDR3 contains 16 residues. The chain's CDR3 is CASSLAFGGSNTEAFF. CDR3 in DNA: TGCGCCAGCAGCTTGGCCTTCGGGGGCTCGAACACTGAAGCTTTCTTT.

This clonotype was seen more than once but under ten times. This chain joins TRBV15 and TRBJ2-1, with 14 nucleotides matching TRBD2. Per the germline V gene, CDR1 is LNHNV and CDR2 is YYDKDF (reference sequence). The junction had 15 bases not matched to a gene; V was cut back by 8 bases and J by 9 bases. There are 17 residues in the CDR3. Written as DNA, the CDR3 is TGTGCCACCGAAAAAAGGACTAGCGGGGGGTATTGTTGTGAGCAGTTCTTC. Protein sequence: CATEKRTSGGYCCEQFF.

In its sample, this clonotype was seen a few times. The chain uses TRBV7-9 and TRBJ1-2; D not resolved. Deletions cut 3 bases from V and 8 bases from J, with 19 bases between. The length of the CDR3 is 15 residues. Germline V lookup: CDR1 SEHNR, CDR2 FQNEAQ (reference sequence). This chain's CDR3 is CASSLGWGASGGYTF. The CDR3 DNA is TGTGCCAGCAGCTTGGGTTGGGGTGCGAGTGGCGGCTACACCTTC.

The CDR3 loop reads CSVKSMGYTF. DNA of the CDR3: TGCAGCGTTAAATCTATGGGCTACACCTTC. The genes are TRBV29-1 and TRBJ1-2; D remains unclear. Germline V gene lookup returns CDR1 SQVTM and CDR2 ANQGSEA. V gave up 5 bases and J gave up 8 bases, with 9 bases separating them. This CDR3 is built from 10 residues.

The chain joins TRBV24-1 to TRBJ2-2; D not resolved. The V gene lost 3 bases and the J gene lost 6 bases, with 4 bases spanning the gap. Germline CDR1 KGHDR, CDR2 SFDVKD. The CDR3 has 12 amino acids. In nucleotides, the CDR3 is TGTGCCACCAGTGATGCACCCGGGGAGCTGTTTTTT. Its protein product is CATSDAPGELFF.

This clonotype was observed a handful of times. The V gene is TRBV3-1, the J gene TRBJ2-2, with 8 bases identical to TRBD1. There are 17 residues in the CDR3. Germline lookup yields CDR1 LGHDT and CDR2 YNNKEL (reference sequence). J lost 0 bases, V lost 4 bases, and 7 bases had no gene match. The CDR3 is CASSRIPGGANTGELFF. Here the CDR3 DNA reads TGTGCCAGCAGCCGAATCCCAGGGGGCGCGAACACCGGGGAGCTGTTTTTT.